These T cell receptor beta chains were read from a single sample in a study of T cells in tuberculosis. TCRdb's copy holds only in-frame clones and misses some; the assay was immunoSEQ multiplex PCR. The sample holds 25,000 to 35,000 clones, about 91% seen once. Material: PBMCs, obtained at tuberculosis diagnosis. The source is an adult with tuberculosis. Both conserved end residues are part of each CDR3.

j_call,v_call,cdr3_aa
TRBJ1-5,TRBV19,CASTLDRGLGNQPQHF
TRBJ2-7,TRBV27,CASMLTPSSYEQYF
TRBJ1-1,TRBV30,CAWSVLWDSEAFF
TRBJ1-4,TRBV6-5,CASSWGVKGEKLFF
TRBJ2-7,TRBV2,CASSASSYEQYF
TRBJ2-2,TRBV13,CASSLRHATGELFF
TRBJ2-2,TRBV29-1,CSARANTGELFF
TRBJ2-7,TRBV28,CASRPAGGAYEQYF
TRBJ1-1,TRBV11-2,CASSRRGYTEAFF
TRBJ1-2,TRBV5-6,CASSLVSRGYGYTF
TRBJ2-5,TRBV10-3,CAISELGLSRVNF
TRBJ2-7,TRBV15,CATSRDMTSGYEQYF
TRBJ1-1,TRBV7-2,CASSTLRDTEAFF
TRBJ2-3,TRBV11-2,CASSLGWGGSQYF
TRBJ2-1,TRBV10-1,CASSESRGTYNEQFF
TRBJ2-7,TRBV6-5,CASSYGTGALNEQYF
TRBJ2-1,TRBV29-1,CSVWTALSYNEQFF
TRBJ2-5,TRBV13,CASSSIGREETQYF
TRBJ2-3,TRBV21-1,CASSKRRTSGRLVGPTDTQYF
TRBJ1-2,TRBV7-2,CASSQRTGSSNYGYTF